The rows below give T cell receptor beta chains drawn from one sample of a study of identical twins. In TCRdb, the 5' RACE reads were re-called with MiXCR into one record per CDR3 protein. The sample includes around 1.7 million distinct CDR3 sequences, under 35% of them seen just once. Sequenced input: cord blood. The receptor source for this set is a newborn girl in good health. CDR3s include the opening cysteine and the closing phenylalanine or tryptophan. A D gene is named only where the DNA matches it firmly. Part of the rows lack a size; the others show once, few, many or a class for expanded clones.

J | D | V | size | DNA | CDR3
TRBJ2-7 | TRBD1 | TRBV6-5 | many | TGTGCCAGCAGTTACGCGTTTGGCGGACAGGGAGCCTACGAGCAGTACTTC | CASSYAFGGQGAYEQYF
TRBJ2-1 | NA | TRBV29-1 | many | TGCAGCGTTGTGTCTAGCGAGAAATTCAGGGAGCAGTTCTTC | CSVVSSEKFREQFF
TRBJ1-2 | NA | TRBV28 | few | TGTGCCACTAGGACAAACTATGGCTACACCTTC | CATRTNYGYTF
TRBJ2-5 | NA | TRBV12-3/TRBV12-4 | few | TGTGCCAGCAGTTTTCGCAGGGCACAAGAGACCCAGTACTTC | CASSFRRAQETQYF
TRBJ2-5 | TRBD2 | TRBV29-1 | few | TGCAGCGTGAACCTAGCGGGAGTGAATATAGAGACCCAGTACTTC | CSVNLAGVNIETQYF
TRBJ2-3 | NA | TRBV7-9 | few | TGTGCCAGCAGCTTAGGCGGGGCGACTAGCACAGATACGCAGTATTTT | CASSLGGATSTDTQYF
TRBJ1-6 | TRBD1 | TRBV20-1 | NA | TGCAGTGCTAGGCGGACAGGGATCGATGATTCACCCCTCCACTTT | CSARRTGIDDSPLHF
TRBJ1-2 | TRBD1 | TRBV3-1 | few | TGTGCCAGCAGCCAAGATCGGACAGGGTACTATGGCTACACCTTC | CASSQDRTGYYGYTF
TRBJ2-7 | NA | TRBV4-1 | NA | TGCGCCAGCAGCTCCGGGCAGGGGGGTCACTACGAGCAGTACTTC | CASSSGQGGHYEQYF
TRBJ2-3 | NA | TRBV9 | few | TGTGCCAGCAGCGTAGTAGTCGGGGGGCCCACAGATACGCAGTATTTT | CASSVVVGGPTDTQYF
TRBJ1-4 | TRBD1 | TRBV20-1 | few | TGCAGTGCCCCGAGGCCGGACAGGGGTCGGGGAAAACTGTTTTTT | CSAPRPDRGRGKLFF
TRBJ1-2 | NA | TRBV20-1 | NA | TGCAGTGCTGGGGGACTGGTCTATGGCTACACCTTC | CSAGGLVYGYTF
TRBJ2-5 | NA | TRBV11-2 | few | TGTGCCAGCAGCTTAAGGGGAATAATAGAGACCCAGTACTTC | CASSLRGIIETQYF
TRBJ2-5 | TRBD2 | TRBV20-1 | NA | TGCAGTGCTAGAGACGGATCTCGGACTAGCCTAGAGACCCAGTACTTC | CSARDGSRTSLETQYF
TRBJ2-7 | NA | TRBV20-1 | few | TGCAGTGCTAGAAAGAAGGGATCCTACGAGCAGTACTTC | CSARKKGSYEQYF
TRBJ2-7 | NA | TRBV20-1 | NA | TGCAGTGCTAGAGACGGCAGGAGCGACGAGCAGTACTTC | CSARDGRSDEQYF
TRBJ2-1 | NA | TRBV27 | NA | TGTGCCAGCAGTATCACGGGGTCCCCTTACAATGAGCAGTTCTTC | CASSITGSPYNEQFF
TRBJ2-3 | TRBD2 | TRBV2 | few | TGTGCCAGCACCAGACTAGCGGGGAGCCCAGATACGCAGTATTTT | CASTRLAGSPDTQYF
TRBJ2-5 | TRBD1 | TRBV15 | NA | TGTGCCACCGGCAGTTCCGGGACAGAAGAGACCCAGTACTTC | CATGSSGTEETQYF
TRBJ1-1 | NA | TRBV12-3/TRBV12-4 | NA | TGTGCCAGCAAAGTCACGGCCATGAACACTGAAGCTTTCTTT | CASKVTAMNTEAFF
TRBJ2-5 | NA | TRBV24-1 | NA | TGTGCCACCAGCCTCAGACAGTCCTCCTACAATGAGCAGTACTTC | CATSLRQSSYNEQYF
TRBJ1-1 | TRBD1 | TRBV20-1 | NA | TGCAGTGCGGCCAACAGGGGCCCTGAAGCTTTCTTT | CSAANRGPEAFF
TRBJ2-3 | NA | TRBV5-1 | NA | TGCGCCAGCAGCCCCGGTGAGGGTACGCAGTATTTT | CASSPGEGTQYF
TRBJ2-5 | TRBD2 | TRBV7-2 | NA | TGTGCCAGCACCTTGGGATTAGCGGGGGGGATACAAGAGACCCAGTACTTC | CASTLGLAGGIQETQYF
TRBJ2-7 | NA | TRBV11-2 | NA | TGTGCCAGCAGCAGGGGGTTCCACGAGCAGTACTTC | CASSRGFHEQYF
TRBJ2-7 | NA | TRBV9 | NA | TGTGCCAGCAGCGTTGGACTACAAAGTTACAATGAGCAGTACTTC | CASSVGLQSYNEQYF
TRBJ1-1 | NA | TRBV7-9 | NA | TGTGCCAGCAGCTTAGTGGGGGACGCTGAAGCTTTCTTT | CASSLVGDAEAFF
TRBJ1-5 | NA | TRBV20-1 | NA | TGCAGTGCTAGAGGGAAAGGGAGGTTAGCGTTGGGTAATCAGCCCCAGCATTTT | CSARGKGRLALGNQPQHF
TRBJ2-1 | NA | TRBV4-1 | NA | TGCGCCAGCAGCCTCCTACTCGTCGTCGACAATGAGCAGTTCTTC | CASSLLLVVDNEQFF
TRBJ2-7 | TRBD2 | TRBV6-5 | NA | TGTGCCAGCAGTTACGAGTCTAGCGGGAGGCACTCTCCGAACTCCTACGAGCAGTACTTC | CASSYESSGRHSPNSYEQYF
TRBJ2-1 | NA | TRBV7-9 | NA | TGTGCCAGCAGCCCCAATTTTCGGGGATTCTCCTACAATGAGCAGTTCTTC | CASSPNFRGFSYNEQFF
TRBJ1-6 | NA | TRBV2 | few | TGTGCCAGCAGTGATGGGCTCACGCCCCTCCACTTT | CASSDGLTPLHF
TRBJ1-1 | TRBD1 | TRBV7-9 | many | TGCGCCAGCAGCCGGACAGGGAACACTGAAGCTTTCTTT | CASSRTGNTEAFF
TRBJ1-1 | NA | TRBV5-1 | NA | TGCGCCAGCAGCTTGTTCGGGGTGAACACTGAAGCTTTCTTT | CASSLFGVNTEAFF
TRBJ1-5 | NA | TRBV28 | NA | TGTGCCAGCAGTTCCCCCACAGGGTCTCAGCCCCAGCATTTT | CASSSPTGSQPQHF
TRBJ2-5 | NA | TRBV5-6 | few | TGTGCCAGCAGCTTGGACTTTAAAGAGACCCAGTACTTC | CASSLDFKETQYF
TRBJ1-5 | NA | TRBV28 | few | TGTGCCAGCAGTCCCTACGTATGGCCCCAGCATTTT | CASSPYVWPQHF
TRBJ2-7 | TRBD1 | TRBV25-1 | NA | TGTGCCAGCAGTGGGGACAGCCTTTCCTACGAGCAGTACTTC | CASSGDSLSYEQYF
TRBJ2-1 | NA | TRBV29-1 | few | TGCAGCGTCGCGGGGTGGACGGGCTCCTACAATGAGCAGTTCTTC | CSVAGWTGSYNEQFF
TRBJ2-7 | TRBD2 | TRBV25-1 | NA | TGTGCCAGCAGTGAACGGACTAGGTCCCACGAGCAGTACTTC | CASSERTRSHEQYF
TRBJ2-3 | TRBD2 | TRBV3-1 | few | TGTGCCAGCAGGCCGACTAGCGTTAGCACAGATACGCAGTATTTT | CASRPTSVSTDTQYF
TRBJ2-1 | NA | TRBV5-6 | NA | TGTGCCAGCAGCACCGGACTACGGGACAATGAGCAGTTCTTC | CASSTGLRDNEQFF
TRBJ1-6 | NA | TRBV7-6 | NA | TGTGCCAGCAGCCACGGACAGTTTAATTCATCCCTCCACTTT | CASSHGQFNSSLHF
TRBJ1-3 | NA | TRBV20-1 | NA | TGCAGTGCTAGAAGGATTTCTCGATCGGTTTCTGGAAACACCATATATTTT | CSARRISRSVSGNTIYF